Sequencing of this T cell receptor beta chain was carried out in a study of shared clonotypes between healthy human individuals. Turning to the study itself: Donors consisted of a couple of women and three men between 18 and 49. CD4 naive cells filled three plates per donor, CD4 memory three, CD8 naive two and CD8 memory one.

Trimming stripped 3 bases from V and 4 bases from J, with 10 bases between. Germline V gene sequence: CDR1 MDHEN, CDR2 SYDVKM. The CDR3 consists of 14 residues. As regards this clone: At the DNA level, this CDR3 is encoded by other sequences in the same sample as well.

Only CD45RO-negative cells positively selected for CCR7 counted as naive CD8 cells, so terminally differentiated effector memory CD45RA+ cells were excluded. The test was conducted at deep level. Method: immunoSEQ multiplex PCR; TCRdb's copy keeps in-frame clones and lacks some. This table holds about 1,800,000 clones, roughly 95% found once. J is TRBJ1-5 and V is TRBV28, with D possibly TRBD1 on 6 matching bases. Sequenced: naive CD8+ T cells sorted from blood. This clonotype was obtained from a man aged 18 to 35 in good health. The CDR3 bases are TGTGCCAGCAGTTTTCCAGGGGATAATCAGCCCCAGCATTTT. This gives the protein CASSFPGDNQPQHF.